The 31 T cell receptor beta chains given below trace back to one sample, sequenced in a study of T cells in Graves' hyperthyroidism and ophthalmopathy. Authors of the study amplified TCR beta CDR3 regions from RNA transcripts. Initially, a first-round RT-PCR of the TCR CDR3 employed the HTBI primer set. TCRdb reprocessed the multiplex PCR reads with MiXCR, giving one entry per CDR3 protein. The sample consists of fewer than 550,000 distinct CDR3 sequences, around 14% of them appearing once. The specimen sequenced was blood. All receptors come from a young woman with Graves' hyperthyroidism.

Ten or more counts support this clonotype. V gene TRBV7-6 combines with J gene TRBJ1-1, with unresolved D. Trimming took 5 bases from V and 12 from J, leaving 19 bases between them. Per the germline V gene, CDR1 is SGHVS and CDR2 is FNYEAQ. This CDR3 region has 13 residues. CDR3 sequence: CASSPPGPQVSFF. The CDR3 DNA is TGTGCCAGCAGCCCCCCCGGACCCCAGGTCTCTTTCTTT. Supplemented by reference TRBV7-6 and TRBJ1-1, the full variable domain reads GAGVSQSPRYKVTKRGQDVALRCDPISGHVSLYWYRQALGQGPEFLTYFNYEAQQDKSGLPNDRFSAERPEGSISTLTIQRTEQRDSAMYRCASSPPGPQVSFFGQGTRLTVV.

This clonotype has a count of ten or more. V is TRBV7-2 and J is TRBJ2-7; D may be TRBD2 (5 bases). With 1 base removed from V and 1 base from J, the gap between germline ends came to 11 bases. The V gene's germline CDR1 is SGHTA and CDR2 FQGNSA. This CDR3 spans 15 amino acids. The chain's CDR3 is CASSLVGRESYEQYF. The DNA for the CDR3 is TGTGCCAGCAGCTTAGTTGGGAGAGAATCCTACGAGCAGTACTTC.

Many counts were recorded for this clonotype. The chain recombines TRBV2 with TRBJ1-3; D ambiguous. V was clipped by 8 bases and J by 0 bases, with 8 bases between them. Germline V gives CDR1 SNHLY, CDR2 FYNNEI. This CDR3 comprises 13 residues. CDR3 DNA sequence: TGTGCCAGCTTTAGGTTCTCTGGAAACACCATATATTTT. Translated: CASFRFSGNTIYF.

The chain recombines TRBV28 with TRBJ2-5; no definite D call. Trimming removed 7 bases at V and 1 base at J, with 16 bases between. The CDR3 extends over 15 amino acids. The germline gives CDR1 MDHEN, CDR2 SYDVKM. This chain's CDR3 is CASKKDWGTQETQYF. For the CDR3, the DNA is TGTGCCAGCAAAAAGGATTGGGGTACCCAAGAGACCCAGTACTTC.

The table lists this clonotype with many counts. V gene TRBV20-1 combines with J gene TRBJ2-1; D is unclear. The CDR3 is 15 residues long. V lost 3 bases, J lost 2 bases, and 14 bases lay in between. Germline V gives CDR1 DFQATT, CDR2 SNEGSKA (reference sequence). CDR3 sequence (DNA): TGCAGTGCTAGTTTAAGCGCGTCCCCCTACAATGAGCAGTTCTTC. Amino acids: CSASLSASPYNEQFF.

The table lists this clonotype with many counts. DNA for the CDR3: TGCAGTGCTAGAAGCCGTATAGGGGATTCCGGGGCCAACGTCCTGACTTTC. Its protein is CSARSRIGDSGANVLTF. The chain has TRBV20-1 and TRBJ2-6; a weak D match, TRBD1 (5 bases). Germline-derived CDR1 and CDR2 are DFQATT and SNEGSKA (reference sequence). The CDR3 length is 17 residues. Trimming cost V 2 bases and J 4 bases, with 18 bases left between them.

This clonotype was observed at least ten times. The V gene is TRBV7-8, the J gene TRBJ2-7; possible D gene TRBD2, 5 bases. V lost 0 bases, J lost 4 bases, and 13 bases lay in between. The germline CDR1 and CDR2 sequences are SGHVS and FQNEAQ. The CDR3 runs to 15 residues. The CDR3 protein is CASSLAMSEGYEQYF. In DNA, the CDR3 is TGTGCCAGCAGCTTAGCGATGTCCGAGGGTTACGAGCAGTACTTC.

This clonotype was detected ten times or more. The chain has TRBV20-1 and TRBJ2-3; D unresolved. V dropped 6 bases and J dropped 3 bases, with 19 bases sitting between them. CDR3 length: 15 residues. Germline assignment: CDR1 DFQATT and CDR2 SNEGSKA (reference sequence). CDR3 nucleotide sequence: TGCAGTGCCTCCGCCTATCCAGGACGGACAGATACGCAGTATTTT. It encodes CSASAYPGRTDTQYF.

Only a few counts were recorded for this clonotype. The chain uses TRBV20-1 and TRBJ1-2; no definite D call. The germline V gene has CDR1 DFQATT and CDR2 SNEGSKA (reference sequence). The CDR3 loop spans 14 amino acids. Trimming stripped 2 bases from V and 4 bases from J, with 14 bases between. The CDR3 DNA follows: TGCAGTGCTAGACCTCAGGCCCTCGGCTATGGCTACACCTTC. This translates into CSARPQALGYGYTF.

This rearrangement joins TRBV20-1 to TRBJ1-6; D is perhaps TRBD1 (6 bases). The germline gives CDR1 DFQATT, CDR2 SNEGSKA (reference sequence). CDR3 length equals 13 residues. V lost 2 bases and J 7 bases, leaving 9 bases between the germline ends. CDR3 DNA: TGCAGTGCTAGACTACAGGGAAATTCACCCCTCCACTTT. Translating it yields CSARLQGNSPLHF.

This clonotype was picked up a small number of times. The rearrangement joins TRBV15 to TRBJ1-4, with D perhaps matching TRBD1 (6 bases). Trimming shortened V by 5 bases and J by 3 bases, and 16 bases separated the two germline ends. Germline CDR1 is LNHNV and CDR2 is YYDKDF (reference sequence). This CDR3 spans 16 amino acids. In DNA form, the CDR3 reads TGTGCCACCAGCTGGCAGGGGATAGTATCTAATGAAAAACTGTTTTTT. Residues: CATSWQGIVSNEKLFF.

This clonotype was counted a single time. It may be a read error: a sequence one base away is much more abundant. The chain uses TRBV5-1 and TRBJ1-1; TRBD1 aligns across 10 bases. CDR3 size: 17 residues. Germline V gene sequence: CDR1 SGHRS, CDR2 YFSETQ. The DNA for the CDR3 is TGCGCCAGCAGGTCGACAGGGGGCGAGAGGGGCTACACTAAAGCTTTCTTT. Translation gives CASRSTGGERGYTKAFF.

At least ten counts were recorded for this clonotype. This chain uses TRBV28 with TRBJ2-5; D perhaps matches TRBD1 (6 bases). This CDR3 has 12 amino acids. Germline CDR1 MDHEN, CDR2 SYDVKM. Trimming stripped 6 bases from V and 7 bases from J, with 12 bases between. CDR3: CASSRQEATQYF. The CDR3 nucleotides read TGTGCCAGCAGCAGACAGGAGGCGACCCAGTACTTC.

This clonotype has ten or more counts. This rearrangement joins TRBV5-5 to TRBJ1-2; D ambiguous. Deletions cut 0 bases from V and 0 bases from J, with 9 bases between. The CDR3 runs 15 residues. Per the germline V gene, CDR1 is SGHKS and CDR2 is YYEKEE (reference sequence). Here the CDR3 reads CASSLASAPNYGYTF. The CDR3 DNA reads as TGTGCCAGCAGCTTGGCATCAGCACCTAACTATGGCTACACCTTC.

This clonotype was counted ten times or more. The chain joins TRBV11-2 to TRBJ1-1, with 8 bases fitting TRBD1. The CDR3 has 15 amino acids. Germline V CDR1 and CDR2: SGHAT, FQNNGV. V shed 7 bases and J 0 bases; nucleotides not matched to a gene: 7. The CDR3 protein is CASKWNRGVNTEAFF. The CDR3 DNA reads TGTGCCAGCAAATGGAACAGGGGGGTGAACACTGAAGCTTTCTTT.

The chain links TRBV29-1 to TRBJ2-1; perhaps TRBD1 as D (5 bases). CDR1 is SQVTM, CDR2 ANQGSEA, per germline. The CDR3 contains 12 residues. V lost 2 bases and J 5 bases, leaving 7 bases between the germline ends. The CDR3 bases are TGCAGCGTTGAAAGGACACACAATGAGCAGTTCTTC. Translation: CSVERTHNEQFF.

As regards this clonotype: Since a much larger clone is just one base distant, this may be a read error. The gene calls are TRBV5-1 and TRBJ1-5, with 9 bases identical to TRBD1. The CDR3 totals 15 residues. Germline lookup yields CDR1 SGHRS and CDR2 YFSETQ. The CDR3 coding sequence is TGCGCCGGCAGCTTGGGGGACAGGGTCAATCAGCCCCAGCATTTT. Its translation is CAGSLGDRVNQPQHF.

The chain uses TRBV5-1 and TRBJ2-6; D is undetermined. The CDR3 extends over 15 amino acids. V lost 2 bases to trimming and J lost 2 bases, with 8 bases between them. The germline gives CDR1 SGHRS, CDR2 YFSETQ. The CDR3 here is CASSLPVPGANVLTF. Written as DNA, the CDR3 is TGCGCCAGCAGCTTACCAGTTCCTGGGGCCAACGTCCTGACTTTC.

This clonotype was detected many times. The chain recombines TRBV7-8 with TRBJ1-5; tentatively, D is TRBD1 (5 bases). The CDR3 runs 16 residues. The germline gives CDR1 SGHVS, CDR2 FQNEAQ. V lost 0 bases and J 4 bases, leaving 13 bases between the germline ends. The CDR3 DNA follows: TGTGCCAGCAGCTTAGCTCGGGCCGGGGGGAATCAGCCCCAGCATTTT. As protein: CASSLARAGGNQPQHF. The variable domain in full, with the rest retrieved from reference TRBV7-8 and TRBJ1-5, is GAGVSQSPRYKVAKRGQDVALRCDPISGHVSLFWYQQALGQGPEFLTYFQNEAQLDKSGLPSDRFFAERPEGSVSTLKIQRTQQEDSAVYLCASSLARAGGNQPQHFGDGTRLSIL.

The rearrangement links TRBV5-4 to TRBJ2-1; 7 bases line up with TRBD2. The CDR3 spans 13 residues. Germline V CDR1 and CDR2: SGHNT, YYREEE (reference sequence). The chain's CDR3 is CAEGGGAYNEQFF. CDR3 DNA: TGTGCTGAGGGTGGGGGGGCCTACAATGAGCAGTTCTTC.

In this sample, this clonotype turned up many times. V gene TRBV11-2 combines with J gene TRBJ2-3; tentative D call: TRBD1 (5 bases). V lost 5 bases to trimming and J lost 0 bases, with 15 bases between them. Germline V gives CDR1 SGHAT, CDR2 FQNNGV. This CDR3 has 16 residues. The CDR3 spells CASSPNGAASTDTQYF. The CDR3 bases are TGTGCCAGCAGCCCTAATGGGGCAGCTAGCACAGATACGCAGTATTTT.

The chain employs TRBV9 and TRBJ1-2; D possibly corresponds to TRBD1 (5 bases). The CDR3 covers 17 residues. V lost 3 bases and J 3 bases, leaving 21 bases between the germline ends. The germline CDR1 and CDR2 sequences are SGDLS and YYNGEE. The CDR3, as DNA: TGTGCCAGCAGCGGTATCTTTGGCAGGGCGCTTTACTATGGCTACACCTTC. It yields the protein CASSGIFGRALYYGYTF.

The chain uses TRBV20-1 and TRBJ1-2; D not resolved. This CDR3 spans 13 amino acids. The V end lost 0 bases, the J end lost 3 bases, and 8 bases lay between the germline ends. The V gene's germline CDR1 is DFQATT and CDR2 SNEGSKA (reference sequence). The CDR3 loop is CSARDRRDYGYTF. The CDR3, as DNA: TGCAGTGCTAGAGATAGGCGGGACTATGGCTACACCTTC.

V usage is TRBV5-6 and J usage is TRBJ1-5; 10 bases are shared with TRBD1. This CDR3 has 14 residues. Germline V gives CDR1 SGHDT, CDR2 YYEEEE. After removal of 5 bases from V and 6 bases from J, the junction contained 5 bases not matched to a gene. CDR3 sequence reads: CASSRRDRGQPQHF. CDR3 nucleotide sequence: TGTGCCAGCAGTCGCCGGGACAGGGGTCAGCCCCAGCATTTT. Filled out from reference TRBV5-6 and TRBJ1-5, the complete variable domain reads DAGVTQSPTHLIKTRGQQVTLRCSPKSGHDTVSWYQQALGQGPQFIFQYYEEEERQRGNFPDRFSGHQFPNYSSELNVNALLLGDSALYLCASSRRDRGQPQHFGDGTRLSIL.

The rearrangement joins TRBV14 to TRBJ2-5, with D uncertain. This CDR3 has 11 amino acids. Germline V gene lookup returns CDR1 SGHDN and CDR2 FVKESK. The germline V and J ends were trimmed by 3 bases and 5 bases, with 4 bases remaining between them. Here the CDR3 reads CASSHGETQYF. Written as DNA, the CDR3 is TGTGCCAGCAGCCACGGGGAGACCCAGTACTTC.

This clonotype has more than one count but fewer than ten. The chain couples TRBV5-1 to TRBJ1-1, with D uncertain. Germline V gene lookup returns CDR1 SGHRS and CDR2 YFSETQ. The CDR3 runs 15 residues. V lost 0 bases to trimming and J lost 2 bases, with 11 bases between them. The CDR3 region has the DNA TGCGCCAGCAGCTTGGACGTGGTTAGCAACACTGAAGCTTTCTTT. Amino acid sequence: CASSLDVVSNTEAFF. Looking up the rest from reference TRBV5-1 and TRBJ1-1 gives the full variable domain: KAGVTQTPRYLIKTRGQQVTLSCSPISGHRSVSWYQQTPGQGLQFLFEYFSETQRNKGNFPGRFSGRQFSNSRSEMNVSTLELGDSALYLCASSLDVVSNTEAFFGQGTRLTVV.

Ten or more counts support this clonotype. CDR3 amino acids: CASSVGLAGVYQYF. The DNA for the CDR3 is TGTGCCAGCAGCGTGGGACTAGCGGGGGTTTATCAGTACTTC. This chain uses TRBV3-1 with TRBJ2-5, with 14 bases that match TRBD2. Germline CDR1 is LGHDT and CDR2 is YNNKEL (reference sequence). This CDR3 comprises 14 residues. J gave up 11 bases and V 5 bases, and 7 bases lay outside the gene matches.

At least ten counts were recorded for this clonotype. The chain couples TRBV6-2 or TRBV6-3 to TRBJ1-5, with 7 bases identical to TRBD1. The ends lost 5 bases at V and 2 bases at J; junction bases unmatched: 6. Germline V gene data show CDR1 as MNHEY and CDR2 as SVGEGT. The CDR3 covers 15 residues. The CDR3 sequence is CASSPDRVGNQPQHF. In DNA form, the CDR3 reads TGTGCCAGCAGTCCTGACAGGGTGGGCAATCAGCCCCAGCATTTT.

This clonotype appeared a few times. This chain joins TRBV20-1 and TRBJ2-3; 7 positions agree with TRBD1. V trimming: 5 bases; J trimming: 5 bases; junction bases outside the gene matches: 13. The CDR3 totals 15 residues. Germline V gene lookup returns CDR1 DFQATT and CDR2 SNEGSKA (reference sequence). The CDR3 nucleotides read TGCAGTGCTGACAGGGACCCACAGTGGTTAGATACGCAGTATTTT. The encoded protein is CSADRDPQWLDTQYF.

This clonotype came up many times. The chain couples TRBV11-2 to TRBJ2-7, with D perhaps matching TRBD2 (5 bases). V was trimmed by 5 bases and J by 2 bases, leaving 19 bases between them. Germline assignment: CDR1 SGHAT and CDR2 FQNNGV. The CDR3 is made up of 16 amino acids. The CDR3 is CASSPGISSVPYEQYF. Written as DNA, the CDR3 is TGTGCCAGCAGCCCAGGAATCAGTAGCGTACCCTACGAGCAGTACTTC.

This clonotype showed up just a few times. A read error may be the cause here, since a much bigger clone is one base away. The V gene is TRBV12-3 or TRBV12-4, the J gene TRBJ2-1; 10 nucleotides agree with TRBD2. V trimming: 5 bases; J trimming: 7 bases; junction bases outside the gene matches: 5. The CDR3 has 14 amino acids. The CDR3 spells CASSPAAGGNEQFF. In nucleotides, the CDR3 is TGTGCCAGCAGTCCCGCAGCGGGAGGGAATGAGCAGTTCTTC.